This T cell receptor (beta chain) was found in a study of blood T cell repertoires in COVID-19. Background on the study: From the United States, Italy and Spain came samples of acute and convalescent COVID-19.

The authors' processing: How many nucleated cells were present was estimated from reference gene primer amplification. Clones were sequenced by immunoSEQ multiplex PCR, and TCRdb holds only the in-frame ones, with some missing. V, J and clone size are taken as reported in that table, and D and trimming were inferred from the DNA itself. The sample lists approximately 320,000 clones, roughly 89% occurring once. Trimming stripped 2 bases from V and 0 bases from J, with 17 bases between. The CDR3 has 17 residues. Germline CDR1 and CDR2: SGHDT and YYEEEE. This TCR was recovered from a woman in her twenties or thirties with COVID-19, enrolled during active disease. The sample was peripheral blood. V and J are TRBV5-6 and TRBJ1-1; D unresolved. This CDR3 reads CASSFDPNSGMNTEAFF. CDR3 nucleotides: TGTGCCAGCAGCTTCGATCCGAACTCCGGGATGAACACTGAAGCTTTCTTT.